Below, 9 T cell receptor beta chains from the same sample are listed, as sequenced in a study of control samples from healthy donors and cancer patients. Using immunoSEQ multiplex PCR, the repertoire was profiled, and TCRdb retains in-frame clones only, with some absent. The profile shows approximately 94,000 clones, roughly 92% of them singletons. The specimen was blood. Source of these receptors: a woman in her twenties or thirties in good health.

V usage is TRBV6-5 and J usage is TRBJ1-2; D call uncertain. The germline V gene has CDR1 MNHEY and CDR2 SVGAGI. Trimming took 0 bases from V and 11 from J, leaving 7 bases between them. This CDR3 has 11 residues. The CDR3 sequence: CASSYSRDYTF. In DNA, the CDR3 is TGTGCCAGCAGTTACTCAAGGGATTACACCTTC.

V is TRBV5-1 and J is TRBJ1-6, with 10 bases lining up with TRBD1. The CDR3 totals 16 residues. With V trimmed by 4 bases and J by 6 bases, 7 bases remained unmatched. CDR1 and CDR2 (germline): SGHRS, YFSETQ. CDR3 nucleotides: TGCGCCAGCAGCCTCGGACAGGGGGTTCTTAATTCACCCCTCCACTTT. Translating it yields CASSLGQGVLNSPLHF.

In DNA form, the CDR3 reads TGTGCCAGCAGCCAAAGGGTAGGGCTCCGAAATGAAAAACTGTTTTTT. Translating gives CASSQRVGLRNEKLFF. The chain has TRBV3-1 (or the pseudogene TRBV3-2) and TRBJ1-4, with unresolved D. The length of the CDR3 is 16 residues. Germline V CDR1 and CDR2: LGHDT, YNNKEL (reference sequence). V was trimmed by 2 bases and J by 5 bases, leaving 15 bases between them.

The chain is built from TRBV3-1 (or the pseudogene TRBV3-2) and TRBJ1-2, with a possible D match to TRBD1 (6 bases). Germline V gene lookup returns CDR1 LGHDT and CDR2 YNNKEL (reference sequence). The CDR3 has 14 amino acids. Trimming took off 5 bases at V and 4 bases at J, with 14 bases between the two ends. In DNA form, the CDR3 reads TGTGCCAGCAGCACCCGGGACAAGATCTATGGCTACACCTTC. Encoded protein: CASSTRDKIYGYTF.

On this clone: This CDR3 is missing its conserved last phenylalanine or tryptophan, likely due to a read error. The DNA is omitted, as the CDR3 cannot be located on it reliably, and the CDR3 follows TCRdb's listing. This chain connects TRBV3-1 (or the pseudogene TRBV3-2) to TRBJ1-1. The CDR3 is 12 residues long, counting both termini. Germline values: CDR1 LGHDT, CDR2 YNNKEL (reference sequence). The CDR3 sequence is CASSQGLGGAAL.

The CDR3 region is CASSGDSFYGYTF. CDR3 sequence (DNA): TGTGCCAGCAGTGGAGACAGCTTCTATGGCTACACCTTC. The rearrangement uses TRBV12-3 or TRBV12-4 and TRBJ1-2, with a weak D call TRBD1 (5 bases). The CDR3 consists of 13 residues. Trimming removed 5 bases from V and 4 bases from J, with 11 bases in between.

This clone has only one observation. The chain uses TRBV18 and TRBJ1-5; 9 bases are a match to TRBD1. V dropped 4 bases and J dropped 2; count of bases not matched to a gene: 6. The CDR3 covers 16 residues. Germline CDR1 reads KGHSH; CDR2 reads LQKENI. CDR3 DNA sequence: TGTGCCAGCTCACGATCGGGGACAGGGCGCAATCAGCCCCAGCATTTT. This sequence encodes CASSRSGTGRNQPQHF.

The chain is built from TRBV19 and TRBJ1-5; D not certain. This CDR3 has 12 residues. The V gene's germline CDR1 is LNHDA and CDR2 SQIVND (reference sequence). V was shortened by 5 bases and J by 6 bases, with 8 bases between the two germline ends. The CDR3 region has the DNA TGTGCCAGTAGTCTCAGTCCTCAGCCCCAGCATTTT. It encodes CASSLSPQPQHF.

The V call is TRBV5-1, the J call TRBJ1-1; D not resolved. The CDR3 length is 13 residues. Germline loops: CDR1 SGHRS, CDR2 YFSETQ. V lost 3 bases, J lost 7 bases, and 13 bases lay in between. CDR3 DNA: TGCGCCAGCAGCTCACTGCCGGACGGTGAAGCTTTCTTT. It translates to CASSSLPDGEAFF.